Given below is one TCR beta chain in context. Its antigen is undetermined. TCRdb independently ran MiXCR on the reads; one entry per CDR3 protein. The sample holds 750,000 to 950,000 distinct CDR3 sequences, about 29% seen once. These data come from a study of T cell repertoires in cytomegalovirus infection. The overall study: Indications of both CMV infection and matching HLA type were provided by public TCR beta signatures. General study findings and limits: Predominance within the ex vivo response was attributable to HLA-C-restricted CMV-specific TCR beta clonotypes.

Trimming removed 6 bases at V and 5 bases at J, with 13 bases between. In germline, CDR1 is KGHSH, CDR2 LQKENI. The length of the CDR3 is 14 residues. Sample: cultured CD8+ T cells from PBMCs, taken from culture after CMV antigen stimulation. The receptor was isolated from a human donor in good health (CMV status not recorded). Some clones in this sample may be carry-over from other donors' samples. V and J are TRBV18 and TRBJ1-4; a possible D gene is TRBD1 (5 bases). The CDR3 here is CASSPLGGNEKLFF. The CDR3 DNA reads TGTGCCAGCTCTCCCTTGGGGGGGAATGAAAAACTGTTTTTT.